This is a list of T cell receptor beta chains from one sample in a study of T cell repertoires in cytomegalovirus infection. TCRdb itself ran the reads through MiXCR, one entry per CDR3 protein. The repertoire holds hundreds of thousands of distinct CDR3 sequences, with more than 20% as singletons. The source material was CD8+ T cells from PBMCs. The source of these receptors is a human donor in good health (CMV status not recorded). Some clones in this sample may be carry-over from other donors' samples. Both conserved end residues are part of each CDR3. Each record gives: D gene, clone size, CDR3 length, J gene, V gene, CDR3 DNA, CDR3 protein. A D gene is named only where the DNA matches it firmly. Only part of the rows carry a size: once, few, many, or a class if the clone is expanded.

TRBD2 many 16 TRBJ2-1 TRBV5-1 TGCGCCAGCAGCTTCCTAGCGGGGGGCGCTTACAATGAGCAGTTCTTC CASSFLAGGAYNEQFF
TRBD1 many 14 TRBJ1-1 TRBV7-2 TGTGCCAGCAGCACGGGACAGGGGGACACTGAAGCTTTCTTT CASSTGQGDTEAFF
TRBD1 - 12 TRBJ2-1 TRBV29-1 TGCAGCTCAAGGGGGCCTTACAATGAGCAGTTCTTC CSSRGPYNEQFF
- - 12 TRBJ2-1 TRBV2 TGTGCCAGCAGTGAAGCACCCGGAGGGGAGTTCTTC CASSEAPGGEFF
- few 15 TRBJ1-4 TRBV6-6 TGTGCCAGCAGTTACGGGAGGTCAACTAATGAAAAACTGTTTTTT CASSYGRSTNEKLFF
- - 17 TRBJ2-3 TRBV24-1 TGTGCCACCAGTGATACTGGGTCGGACCCGGGAACAGATACGCAGTATTTT CATSDTGSDPGTDTQYF
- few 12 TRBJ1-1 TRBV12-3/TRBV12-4 TGTGCCAGCAGTTTGAGTTTCACTGAAGCTTTCTTT CASSLSFTEAFF
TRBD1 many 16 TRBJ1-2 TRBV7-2 TGTGCCAGCAGCTTAGTCGAGGGGGCGCCGGGCTATGGCTACACCTTC CASSLVEGAPGYGYTF
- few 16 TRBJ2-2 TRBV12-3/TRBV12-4 TGTGCCAGCAGTCCTCGGGCCCCGCCGCACACCGGGGAGCTGTTTTTT CASSPRAPPHTGELFF
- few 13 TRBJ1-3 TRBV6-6 TGTGCCAGCAAAGACCTGGTTTCGAACACCATATATTTT CASKDLVSNTIYF
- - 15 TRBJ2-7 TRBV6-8 TGTGCCAGCAGCAAGACAGAGACCGTCAAATACGAGCAGTACTTC CASSKTETVKYEQYF
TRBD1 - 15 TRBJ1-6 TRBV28 TGTGCCAGCAGTCCTCGACAGGGGAGGGGGACACCCCTCCACTTT CASSPRQGRGTPLHF
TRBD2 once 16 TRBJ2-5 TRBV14 TGTGCCAGCAGCCAATTAGCGGGGGCTACACAAGAGACCCAGTACTTC CASSQLAGATQETQYF
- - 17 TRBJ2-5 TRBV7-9 TGTGCCAGCAGCTTAGTAAAACAGGTTTGGTACCAAGAGACCCAGTACTTC CASSLVKQVWYQETQYF
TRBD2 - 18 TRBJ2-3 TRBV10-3 TGTGCCATCAGTGTGACTAGCGGGGGGGCCGGGCGGTCAGATACGCAGTATTTT CAISVTSGGAGRSDTQYF
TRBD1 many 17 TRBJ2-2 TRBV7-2 TGTGCCAGCAGCTTAGCCCACAGGGGGCTGGGCACCGGGGAGCTGTTTTTT CASSLAHRGLGTGELFF
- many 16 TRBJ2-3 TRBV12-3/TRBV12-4 TGTGCCAGCAGTTCCCCGTGGGGGCTTGATACAGATACGCAGTATTTT CASSSPWGLDTDTQYF
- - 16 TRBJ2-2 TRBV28 TGTGCCAGCAGACAGCAGGGGCACGCTAACACCGGGGAGCTGTTTTTT CASRQQGHANTGELFF
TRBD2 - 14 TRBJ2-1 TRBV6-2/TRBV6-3 TGTGCCAGCGGACTTAGCGGGGGCTACAATGAGCAGTTCTTC CASGLSGGYNEQFF
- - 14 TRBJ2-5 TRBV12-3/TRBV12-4 TGTGCCAGCAGTTTATCGGCCGAGGCAGAGACCCAGTACTTC CASSLSAEAETQYF
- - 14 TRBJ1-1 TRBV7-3 TGTGCCAGCAGCTTACTAGGGATGGGCACTGAAGCTTTCTTT CASSLLGMGTEAFF
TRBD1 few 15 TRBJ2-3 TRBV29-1 TGCAGCGTTGAGGACAGGGGAAGTAGCACAGATACGCAGTATTTT CSVEDRGSSTDTQYF
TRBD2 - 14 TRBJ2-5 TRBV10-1 TGCCCCCGCGGGGGGGTCGATCCTGAAGAGACCCAGTACTTC CPRGGVDPEETQYF
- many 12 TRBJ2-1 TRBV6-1 TGTGCCAGCAGCCTCAGGAGCGGTGAGCAGTTCTTC CASSLRSGEQFF
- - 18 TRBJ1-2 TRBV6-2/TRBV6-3 TGTGCCAGCAGTTACCTACCCCCGGACAGCGGGCTAAACTATGGCTACACCTTC CASSYLPPDSGLNYGYTF
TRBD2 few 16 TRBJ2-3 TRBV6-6 TGTGCCAGCAGTTACCCAGCGGGGGGGCAGACAGATACGCAGTATTTT CASSYPAGGQTDTQYF
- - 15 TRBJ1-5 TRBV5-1 TGCGCCAGCAGCTTGGACTGGTCGACGGGTCAGCCCCAGCATTTT CASSLDWSTGQPQHF
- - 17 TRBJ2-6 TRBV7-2 TGTGCCAGCAGCTTAGACAGTCTATACTCTGGGGCCAACGTCCTGACTTTC CASSLDSLYSGANVLTF
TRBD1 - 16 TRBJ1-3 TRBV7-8 TGTGCCAGCAGCTTAGAACTAGGGGGCTCAGGAAACACCGTATATTTT CASSLELGGSGNTVYF
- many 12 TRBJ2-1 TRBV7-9 TGTGCCAGCCCCGTTTCGAGGGATGAGCAGTTCTTC CASPVSRDEQFF
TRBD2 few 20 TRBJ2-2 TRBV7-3 TGTGCCAGCAGCTTATCCCGGACTAGCGGGTCCTCTTCGAACACCGGGGAGCTGTTTTTT CASSLSRTSGSSSNTGELFF
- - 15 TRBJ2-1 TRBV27 TGTGCCAGCAGTCTTACACCGACGGTGTACAATGAGCAGTTCTTC CASSLTPTVYNEQFF
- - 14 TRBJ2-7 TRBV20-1 TGCAGTGCTAGTAAACCGGGACAAACCTACGAGCAGTACTTC CSASKPGQTYEQYF
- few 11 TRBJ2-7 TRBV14 TGTGCCAGCAGCCAAGGTCACGAGCAGTACTTC CASSQGHEQYF
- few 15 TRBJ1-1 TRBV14 TGTGCCAGCAGCCAAGATCAAAACTCGGACACTGAAGCTTTCTTT CASSQDQNSDTEAFF
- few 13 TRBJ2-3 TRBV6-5 TGTGCCAGCAGTTCGACGGTGATAGATACGCAGTATTTT CASSSTVIDTQYF
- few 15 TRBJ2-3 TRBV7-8 TGTGCCAGCACCCCAGGGACCTTTAAAGCAGATACGCAGTATTTT CASTPGTFKADTQYF
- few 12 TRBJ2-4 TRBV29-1 TGCAGCGTTGAAGAGGTGTGGAACATTCAGTACTTC CSVEEVWNIQYF
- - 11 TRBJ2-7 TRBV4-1 TGCGCCAGCAGCCACGCGGACGAGCAGTACTTC CASSHADEQYF
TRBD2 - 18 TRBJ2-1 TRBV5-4 TGTGCCAGCAGCTTGACGTTCTCCGGGACTAGCGGGGGGGATGAGCAGTTCTTC CASSLTFSGTSGGDEQFF
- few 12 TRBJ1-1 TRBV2 TGTGCCGAACGGGGGACGGGCACTGAAGCTTTCTTT CAERGTGTEAFF
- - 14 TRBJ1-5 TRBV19 TGTGCCAGTAGTATCGACAGAGCTGATCAGCCCCAGCATTTT CASSIDRADQPQHF
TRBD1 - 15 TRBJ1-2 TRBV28 TGTGCCAGCAGTCTAGACGGGACAGTTGGGTATGGCTACACCTTC CASSLDGTVGYGYTF
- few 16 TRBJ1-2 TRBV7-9 TGTGCCAGCAGCGGCCAATTGGACGCCGGATCCTATGGCTACACCTTC CASSGQLDAGSYGYTF
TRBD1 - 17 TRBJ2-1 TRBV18 TGTGCCAGCTCACCACCCTTTCCACAGGGGGGTACGGATGAGCAGTTCTTC CASSPPFPQGGTDEQFF
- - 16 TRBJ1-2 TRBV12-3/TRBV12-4 TGTGCCAGCAGTCCACCACCCTGGAAAGGGGCCTATGGCTACACCTTC CASSPPPWKGAYGYTF
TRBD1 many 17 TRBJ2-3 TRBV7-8 TGTGCCAGCAGCCATCGACAGGGTCCTACTGGCACAGATACGCAGTATTTT CASSHRQGPTGTDTQYF